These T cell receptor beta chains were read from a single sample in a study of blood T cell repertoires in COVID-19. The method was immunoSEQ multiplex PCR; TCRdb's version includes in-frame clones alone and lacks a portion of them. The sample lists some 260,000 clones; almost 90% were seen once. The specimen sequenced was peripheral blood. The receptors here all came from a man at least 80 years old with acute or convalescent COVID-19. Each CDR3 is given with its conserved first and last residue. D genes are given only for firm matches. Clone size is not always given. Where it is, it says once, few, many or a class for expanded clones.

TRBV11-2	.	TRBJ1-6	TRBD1	TGTGCCAGCAGGGAGGGGGCCAATTCACCCCTCCACTTT	CASREGANSPLHF
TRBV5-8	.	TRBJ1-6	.	TGTGCCAGCAGCTTGTGGAGGGGTATGGGATCCTATAATTCACCCCTCCACTTT	CASSLWRGMGSYNSPLHF
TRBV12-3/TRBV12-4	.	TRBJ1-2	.	TGTGCCAGCAGTTTACGGGGGTTTGGCTACACCTTC	CASSLRGFGYTF
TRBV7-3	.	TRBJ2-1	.	TGTGCCAGCAGCGCTCGTACAGGGTTCTCCTACAATGAGCAGTTCTTC	CASSARTGFSYNEQFF
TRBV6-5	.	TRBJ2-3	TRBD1	TGTGCCAGCAGTTTAGGGACAGGGGACACGCAGTATTTT	CASSLGTGDTQYF
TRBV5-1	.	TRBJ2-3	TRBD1	TGCGCCAGCAGCTTTCCGGGACAGGGGGGAGATACGCAGTATTTT	CASSFPGQGGDTQYF
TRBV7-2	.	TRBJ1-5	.	TGTGCCAGCAGCTTGTCAGGGGCAAGTCAGCCCCAGCATTTT	CASSLSGASQPQHF
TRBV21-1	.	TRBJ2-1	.	TGTGCCAGCAGCACGCCCCCCTCGCTGCGGGAGTTCGACAATGAGCAGTTCTTC	CASSTPPSLREFDNEQFF
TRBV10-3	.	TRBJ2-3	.	TGTGCCATCAAAGTGGGACATACTAGCACAGATACGCAGTATTTT	CAIKVGHTSTDTQYF
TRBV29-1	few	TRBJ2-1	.	TGCAGCGTATCTGAGAGCTCCTACAATGAGCAGTTCTTC	CSVSESSYNEQFF
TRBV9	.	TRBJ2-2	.	TGTGCCAGCAGCGAGAGGTCAGCGAACACCGGGGAGCTGTTTTTT	CASSERSANTGELFF
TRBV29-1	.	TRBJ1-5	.	TGCAGCACGGGCGGGCAGAGCAATCAGCCCCAGCATTTT	CSTGGQSNQPQHF
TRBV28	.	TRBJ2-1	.	TGTGCCAGCCGTCTAGGAGGGACCCAAAATGAGCAGTTCTTC	CASRLGGTQNEQFF
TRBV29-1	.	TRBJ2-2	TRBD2	TGCAGCGTTTCCTCGGGAGGGGCCGGGGAGCTGTTTTTT	CSVSSGGAGELFF
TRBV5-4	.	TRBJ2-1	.	TGTGCCAGCAGCTTGCGGGGGAGCTCCTACAATGAGCAGTTCTTC	CASSLRGSSYNEQFF
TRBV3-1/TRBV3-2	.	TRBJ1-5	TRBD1	TGTGCCAGCAGCCAGGGGACAGTCCAGCCCCAGCATTTT	CASSQGTVQPQHF
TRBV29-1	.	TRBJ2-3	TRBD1	TGCAGCGGGACAGGGGGCGGCGCAGATACGCAGTATTTT	CSGTGGGADTQYF
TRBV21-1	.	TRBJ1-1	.	TGTGCCAGCAGCTCGAAGCGGGGGACAGGGGGGAGGACTGAAGCTTTCTTT	CASSSKRGTGGRTEAFF
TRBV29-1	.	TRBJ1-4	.	TGCAGCTCCTCAAGGGGTGAAAAACTGTTTTTT	CSSSRGEKLFF
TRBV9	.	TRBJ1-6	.	TGTGCCAGCAGCGTAGGGGCCGAAGTCGGTTCACCCCTCCACTTT	CASSVGAEVGSPLHF
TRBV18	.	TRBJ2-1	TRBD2	TGTGCCAGCTCATCTCTAGCGGGTTCGGGGGGCAATGAGCAGTTCTTC	CASSSLAGSGGNEQFF
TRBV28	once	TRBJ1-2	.	TGTGCCAGCAGTGCCGGACAGACTGCTAACTATGGCTACACCTTC	CASSAGQTANYGYTF
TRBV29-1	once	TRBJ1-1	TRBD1	TGCAGCATGACCCAGGGGGCTGAAGCTTTCTTT	CSMTQGAEAFF
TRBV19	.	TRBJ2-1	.	TGTGCCAGTAGTATGGGTCGCGGAAGGGGGGGCCACGAGCAGTTCTTC	CASSMGRGRGGHEQFF
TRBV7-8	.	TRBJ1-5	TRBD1	TGTGCCAGCAGCAGCAACAGGGGCGGCAATCAGCCCCAGCATTTT	CASSSNRGGNQPQHF